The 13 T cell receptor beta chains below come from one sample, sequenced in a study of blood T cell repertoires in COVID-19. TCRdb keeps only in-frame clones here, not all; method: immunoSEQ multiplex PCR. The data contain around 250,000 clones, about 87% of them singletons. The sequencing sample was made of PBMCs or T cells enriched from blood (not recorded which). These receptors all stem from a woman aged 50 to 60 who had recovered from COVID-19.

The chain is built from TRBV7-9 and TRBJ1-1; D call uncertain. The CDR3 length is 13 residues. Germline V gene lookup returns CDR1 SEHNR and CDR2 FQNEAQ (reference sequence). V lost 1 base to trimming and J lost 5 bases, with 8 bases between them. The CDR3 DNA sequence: TGTGCCAGCAGCTTAGGCTCTGAGACTGAAGCTTTCTTT. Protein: CASSLGSETEAFF. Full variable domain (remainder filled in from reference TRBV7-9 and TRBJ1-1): DTGVSQNPRHKITKRGQNVTFRCDPISEHNRLYWYRQTLGQGPEFLTYFQNEAQLEKSRLLSDRFSAERPKGSFSTLEIQRTEQGDSAMYLCASSLGSETEAFFGQGTRLTVV.

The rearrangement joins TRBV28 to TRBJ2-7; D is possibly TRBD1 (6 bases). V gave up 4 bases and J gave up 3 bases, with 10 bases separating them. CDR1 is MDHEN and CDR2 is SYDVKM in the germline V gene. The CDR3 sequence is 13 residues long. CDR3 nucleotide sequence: TGTGCCAGCAGTTCCAGCAGGGGCTACGAGCAGTACTTC. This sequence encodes CASSSSRGYEQYF.

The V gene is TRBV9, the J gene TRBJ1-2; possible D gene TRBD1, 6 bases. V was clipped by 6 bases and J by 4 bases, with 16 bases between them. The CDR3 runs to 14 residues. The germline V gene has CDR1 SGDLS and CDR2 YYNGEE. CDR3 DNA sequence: TGTGCCAGCACCCTTACAGGGTGGACCTATGGCTACACCTTC. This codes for CASTLTGWTYGYTF. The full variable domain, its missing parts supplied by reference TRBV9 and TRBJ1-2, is DSGVTQTPKHLITATGQRVTLRCSPRSGDLSVYWYQQSLDQGLQFLIQYYNGEERAKGNILERFSAQQFPDLHSELNLSSLELGDSALYFCASTLTGWTYGYTFGSGTRLTVV.

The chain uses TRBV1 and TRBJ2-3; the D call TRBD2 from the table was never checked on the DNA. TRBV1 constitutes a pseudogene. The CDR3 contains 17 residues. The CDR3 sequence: CTSSQILASHNTDTQYF. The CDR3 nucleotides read TGCACCAGCAGCCAGATTCTAGCCTCTCATAACACAGATACGCAGTATTTT.

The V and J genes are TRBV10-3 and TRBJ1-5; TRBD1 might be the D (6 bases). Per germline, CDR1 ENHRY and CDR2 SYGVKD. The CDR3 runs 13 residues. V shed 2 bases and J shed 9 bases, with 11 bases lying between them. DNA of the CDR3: TGTGCCATCAGTGAGACAGGGTTGTCGCCCCAGCATTTT. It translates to CAISETGLSPQHF.

The CDR3 nucleotides read TGTGCCAGCAGCAGAAGGACAGGTCAAGAGACCCAGTACTTC. Encoded protein: CASSRRTGQETQYF. The chain combines TRBV21-1 with TRBJ2-5; TRBD1, the D gene given by the table, was not confirmed from the DNA. TRBV21-1 is a known pseudogene. This CDR3 region has 14 residues.

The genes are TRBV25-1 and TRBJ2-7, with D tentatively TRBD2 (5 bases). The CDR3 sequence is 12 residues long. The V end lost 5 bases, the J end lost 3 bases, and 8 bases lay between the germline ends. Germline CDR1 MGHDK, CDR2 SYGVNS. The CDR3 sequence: CASSSGFYEQYF. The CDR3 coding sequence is TGTGCCAGCAGTAGCGGATTCTACGAGCAGTACTTC.

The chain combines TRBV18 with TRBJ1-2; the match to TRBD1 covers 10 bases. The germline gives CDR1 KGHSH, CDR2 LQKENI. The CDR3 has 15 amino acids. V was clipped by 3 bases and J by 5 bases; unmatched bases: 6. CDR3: CASSPRDRGGYGYTF. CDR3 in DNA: TGTGCCAGCTCACCCCGGGACAGGGGTGGGTATGGCTACACCTTC.

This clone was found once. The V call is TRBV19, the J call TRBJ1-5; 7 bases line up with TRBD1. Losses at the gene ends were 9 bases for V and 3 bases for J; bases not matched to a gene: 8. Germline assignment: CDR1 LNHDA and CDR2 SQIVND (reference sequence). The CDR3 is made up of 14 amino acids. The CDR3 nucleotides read TGTGCCAGCTCCGGAGGGACAGACAATCAGCCCCAGCATTTT. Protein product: CASSGGTDNQPQHF.

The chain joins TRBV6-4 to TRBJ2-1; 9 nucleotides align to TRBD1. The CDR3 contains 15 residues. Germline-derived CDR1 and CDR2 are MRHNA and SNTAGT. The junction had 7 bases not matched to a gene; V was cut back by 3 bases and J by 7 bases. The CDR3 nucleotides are TGTGCCAGCAGTGAGGGGACAGGGTCATGGAATGAGCAGTTCTTC. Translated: CASSEGTGSWNEQFF.

The CDR3 loop is CAWSAGQVNREQYF. The CDR3 DNA reads TGTGCCTGGAGCGCGGGACAGGTTAATCGCGAGCAGTACTTC. This chain uses TRBV30 with TRBJ2-7; 8 nucleotides line up with TRBD1. The V and J ends lost 3 bases and 6 bases, in that order; junction bases with no gene match: 10. The germline gives CDR1 GTSNPN, CDR2 SVGIG (reference sequence). The CDR3 sequence is 14 residues long.

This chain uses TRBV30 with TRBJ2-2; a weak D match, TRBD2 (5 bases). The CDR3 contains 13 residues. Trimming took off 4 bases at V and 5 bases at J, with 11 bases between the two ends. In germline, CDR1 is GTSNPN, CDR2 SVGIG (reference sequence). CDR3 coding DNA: TGTGCCTGGACGACGGGCGGGACCGGGGAGCTGTTTTTT. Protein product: CAWTTGGTGELFF. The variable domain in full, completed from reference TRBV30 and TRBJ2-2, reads SQTIHQWPATLVQPVGSPLSLECTVEGTSNPNLYWYRQAAGRGLQLLFYSVGIGQISSEVPQNLSASRPQDRQFILSSKKLLLSDSGFYLCAWTTGGTGELFFGEGSRLTVL.

For the CDR3, the DNA is TGTGCCAGTAGTATAGGGGCTGGCTCCTACGAGCAGTACTTC. Its translation is CASSIGAGSYEQYF. The rearrangement links TRBV19 to TRBJ2-7; no firm D call. The CDR3 totals 14 residues. V was pared by 1 base and J by 0 bases, with 7 bases between. Germline CDR1 and CDR2: LNHDA and SQIVND (reference sequence).